Described below is a single TCR beta chain sequence and its context. This clone was seen only once. No cognate antigen has been identified for it. No base quality information exists; no much larger clone differs at one position. TCRbeta CDR3 regions were amplified from genomic DNA using the immunoSEQ Assay, a bias-controlled multiplex PCR. The authors' analysis ran thus. The number of nucleated cells in each sample was estimated from the amplification of reference gene primers within the assay. To quantify the absolute abundance of each unique TCRbeta CDR3 rearrangement, sequence reads were collapsed and filtered. For each sample, productive Simpson clonality was calculated by taking the square root of Simpson's diversity index across productive rearrangements. In TCRdb, the immuneACCESS table is reduced to in-frame sequences with V and J assigned. These tables do not hold every clone; where another copy was compared, an unresolved V gene accounts for under half, and the others remain unexplained. V and J calls and clone size follow that table, whereas D and trimming were derived from the DNA. Counted in this sample were 100,000 to 150,000 clones; 88% of them appeared once. The biggest ten clones account for more than 1.5% of the sample.

Relative to germline, V is 1 base shorter and J is 5 bases shorter, with 11 bases between their ends. CDR1 and CDR2 were assigned from the germline V gene as LGHNA and YNFKEQ. Taken from cysteine to phenylalanine, the CDR3 has 14 residues. Only CDR3 DNA remains: 42 bases, in frame from the first base. This sample was taken from a study of blood T cell repertoires in COVID-19 (TCRdb year 2020). Context from the whole study: Samples from collaborators originated in the United States, Italy and Spain and spanned both the acute and convalescent phases of COVID-19. Nearly every sample came with metadata listing a de-identified subject ID, COVID-19 status, age in years and sex. Subjects who had been exposed to COVID-19, were actively infected with it, or had recovered from it provided the deeply sampled blood TCRbeta repertoires that made up the dataset. A freely available public database, intended as a resource for researchers studying the immune response to SARS-CoV-2, is where the repertoires were released. The samples were drawn from the first 160 participants of the ongoing ImmuneRACE study and from under 1,500 subjects provided by 6 global collaborators. Where available, HLA class I and class II types were taken from metadata supplied by the sample provider and were not determined by assay-based typing. The material from the prospective study consisted of cDNA or gDNA derived from T cells, B-cell-depleted T cells, or PBMCs. General conclusions and limits of the study: The amount of clinical and demographic metadata varied by source and participant and was provided uncurated.

The collaborating institutions used their own protocols to collect whole blood in K2EDTA tubes. For TCRbeta analysis, collaborators shipped samples in one of three forms: frozen whole blood, isolated PBMCs, or DNA extracted from either of those sample types. The TCR was taken from a human donor in a cohort sampled during active COVID-19. The rearrangement combines TRBV4-2 with TRBJ2-5; a weak D assignment points to TRBD2 (5 bases agree). Sequencing used peripheral blood. The base sequence is TGTGCCAGCAGCCAAGTGAGCGGTAGCGAGACCCAGTACTTC. Translated, this gives CASSQVSGSETQYF.